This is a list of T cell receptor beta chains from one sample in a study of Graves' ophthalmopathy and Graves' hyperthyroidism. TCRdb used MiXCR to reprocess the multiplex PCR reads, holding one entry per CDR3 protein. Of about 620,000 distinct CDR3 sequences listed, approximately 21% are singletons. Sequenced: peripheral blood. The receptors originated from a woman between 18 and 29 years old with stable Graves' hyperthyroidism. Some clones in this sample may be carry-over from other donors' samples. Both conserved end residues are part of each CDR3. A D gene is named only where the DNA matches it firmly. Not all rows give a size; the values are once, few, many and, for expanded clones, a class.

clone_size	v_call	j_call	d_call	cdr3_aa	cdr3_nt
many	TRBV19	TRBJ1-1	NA	CASRYLSNTEAFF	TGTGCCAGTAGGTATCTGTCGAACACTGAAGCTTTCTTT
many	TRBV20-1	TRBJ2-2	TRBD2	CSAPRGRADTGELFF	TGCAGTGCCCCTCGCGGGAGGGCTGACACCGGGGAGCTGTTTTTT
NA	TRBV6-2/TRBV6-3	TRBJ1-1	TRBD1	CASSYEKGATGSAFF	TGTGCCAGCAGTTACGAAAAGGGGGCCACTGGCTCAGCTTTCTTT
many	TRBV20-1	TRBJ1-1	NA	CSARDRLHAEAFF	TGCAGTGCTAGAGATCGACTGCACGCTGAAGCTTTCTTT
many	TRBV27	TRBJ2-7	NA	CASSPRIGAVSSYEQYF	TGTGCCAGCAGTCCCCGTATTGGCGCCGTTAGCTCCTACGAGCAGTACTTC
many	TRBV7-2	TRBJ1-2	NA	CASSTRSYGYTF	TGTGCCAGCAGCACTAGATCCTATGGCTACACCTTC
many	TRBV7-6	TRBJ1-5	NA	CASSPPLSNQPQHF	TGTGCCAGCAGTCCGCCGCTGAGCAATCAGCCCCAGCATTTT
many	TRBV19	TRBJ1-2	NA	CASRQGGNYGYTF	TGTGCCAGTAGACAGGGCGGTAACTATGGCTACACCTTC
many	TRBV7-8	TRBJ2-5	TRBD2	CASSPFRTSGETQYF	TGTGCCAGCAGCCCTTTCCGGACTAGCGGGGAGACCCAGTACTTC
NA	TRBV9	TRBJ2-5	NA	CASSGGTTQETQYF	TGTGCCAGCAGCGGTGGGACAACCCAAGAGACCCAGTACTTC
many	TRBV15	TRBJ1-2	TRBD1	CATSRDSGQGYGYTF	TGTGCCACCAGCAGAGATTCAGGACAGGGCTATGGCTACACCTTC
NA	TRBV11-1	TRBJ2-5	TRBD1	CASSMGQGRISRETQYF	TGTGCCAGCAGCATGGGACAGGGAAGGATAAGTCGAGAGACCCAGTACTTC
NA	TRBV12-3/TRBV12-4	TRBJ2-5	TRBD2	CASSPGLAGVRNQTQYF	TGTGCCAGCAGTCCCGGACTAGCGGGGGTGCGAAACCAGACCCAGTACTTC
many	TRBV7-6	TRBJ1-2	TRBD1	CASSSRQGVDYGYTF	TGTGCCAGCAGCTCCAGACAGGGGGTGGACTATGGCTACACCTTC
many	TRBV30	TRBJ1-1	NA	CAWSDDIGARGAFF	TGTGCCTGGAGTGACGATATAGGGGCGCGAGGAGCTTTCTTT
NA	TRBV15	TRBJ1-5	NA	CATSRGKGLWPQHF	TGTGCCACCAGCAGAGGAAAGGGACTGTGGCCCCAGCATTTT
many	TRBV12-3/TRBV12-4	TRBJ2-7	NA	CASSSTSSYEQYF	TGTGCCAGCAGCTCAACTAGCAGCTACGAGCAGTACTTC
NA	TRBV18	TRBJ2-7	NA	CASSLSGGTAYEQYF	TGTGCCAGCTCCCTGTCGGGCGGGACGGCCTACGAGCAGTACTTC
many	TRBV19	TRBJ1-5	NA	CASSIRNPGQNSNQPQHF	TGTGCCAGTAGTATCAGGAATCCGGGACAAAATAGCAATCAGCCCCAGCATTTT
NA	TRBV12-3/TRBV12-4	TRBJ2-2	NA	CASSPTTAGELFF	TGTGCCAGCAGCCCTACTACCGCCGGGGAGCTGTTTTTT